Shown below are 30 T cell receptor beta chains from a single sample sequenced in a study of T-cell memory formation after mild COVID-19. MiXCR, run by TCRdb on the 5' RACE reads, gives a single entry per CDR3 protein. Among approximately 12,000 distinct CDR3 sequences listed, 15% to 20% were seen once. Sequencing was carried out using PBMCs or a T cell subset sorted from them (not recorded which). These receptor sequences come from a man younger than 30 who had mild COVID-19 (a few samples of this study predate the infection). Cell type and time point are not known.

This clonotype was picked up many times. The chain is built from TRBV4-2 and TRBJ2-1; TRBD1 matches at 9 bases. CDR3 size: 18 residues. From germline, CDR1 is LGHNA and CDR2 YNFKEQ. The V gene end was trimmed by 1 base and the J gene end by 5 bases; junction bases not matched to a gene: 12. CDR3 residues: CASSQAPRDRVPHNEQFF. The CDR3, as DNA: TGTGCCAGCAGCCAAGCCCCTCGGGACAGGGTACCCCACAATGAGCAGTTCTTC.

This clonotype was recorded at least ten times. The chain uses TRBV12-3 or TRBV12-4 and TRBJ1-2; D is perhaps TRBD1 (6 bases). The CDR3 spans 14 residues. V gave up 8 bases and J gave up 2 bases, with 15 bases separating them. The CDR3 spells CASGGRGYNYGYTF. The CDR3, as DNA: TGTGCCAGCGGGGGCCGGGGGTACAACTATGGCTACACCTTC.

In its sample, this clonotype was seen a few times. The CDR3 protein is CASSAGTQGTQYF. The CDR3 region has the DNA TGTGCCAGCAGCGCGGGGACCCAGGGGACCCAGTACTTC. The gene calls are TRBV7-3 and TRBJ2-5; tentative D call: TRBD2 (6 bases). The CDR3 contains 13 residues. Germline CDR1 and CDR2: SGHTA and FQGTGA. V lost 5 bases to trimming and J lost 7 bases, with 14 bases between them.

CDR3 in DNA: TGTGCCAGTTCGAACACTGAAGCTTTCTTT. Translated: CASSNTEAFF. J is TRBJ1-1 and V is TRBV7-9, with D uncertain. This CDR3 has 10 amino acids. Trimming stripped 9 bases from V and 1 base from J, with 3 bases between. CDR1 and CDR2 (germline): SEHNR, FQNEAQ (reference sequence).

The chain couples TRBV28 to TRBJ2-2, with D possibly called TRBD1 or TRBD2 (6 bases each). The germline gives CDR1 MDHEN, CDR2 SYDVKM. The CDR3 length is 15 residues. V lost 1 base and J lost 6, with 12 bases in between. CDR3 loop: CASSLYRGPPGELFF. CDR3 nucleotide sequence: TGTGCCAGCAGTTTATATCGGGGGCCCCCCGGGGAGCTGTTTTTT.

This clonotype was found many times. This rearrangement joins TRBV20-1 to TRBJ2-2, with 8 bases fitting TRBD1. Germline values: CDR1 DFQATT, CDR2 SNEGSKA (reference sequence). Trimming took 6 bases from V and 5 from J; bases not matched to a gene: 5. This CDR3 comprises 13 residues. The chain's CDR3 is CSARTGLTGELFF. CDR3 nucleotide sequence: TGCAGTGCCCGGACAGGGTTGACCGGGGAGCTGTTTTTT.

In this sample, this clonotype is medium-sized (0.01 to 0.1%). V and J are TRBV4-1 and TRBJ1-5; D gene unclear. Trimming shortened V by 1 base and J by 4 bases, and 11 bases separated the two germline ends. The germline CDR1 and CDR2 sequences are MGHRA and YSYEKL. The CDR3 is 15 amino acids. CDR3 region: CASSQVADENQPQHF. The CDR3 DNA follows: TGCGCCAGCAGCCAAGTAGCGGACGAAAATCAGCCCCAGCATTTT.

This clonotype was seen only a few times. The rearrangement links TRBV7-8 to TRBJ2-7, with TRBD1 matching 8 bases. Germline V gene data show CDR1 as SGHVS and CDR2 as FQNEAQ. This CDR3 comprises 17 residues. V dropped 5 bases and J dropped 4; count of bases not matched to a gene: 16. Here the CDR3 reads CASSRIAGQGETYEQYF. The CDR3 DNA reads as TGTGCCAGCAGCCGGATCGCAGGACAGGGAGAAACTTACGAGCAGTACTTC. The whole variable domain, filled in from reference TRBV7-8 and TRBJ2-7, reads GAGVSQSPRYKVAKRGQDVALRCDPISGHVSLFWYQQALGQGPEFLTYFQNEAQLDKSGLPSDRFFAERPEGSVSTLKIQRTQQEDSAVYLCASSRIAGQGETYEQYFGPGTRLTVT.

This clonotype was observed many times. This chain uses TRBV4-3 with TRBJ2-1; D is possibly TRBD1 (6 bases). Trimming took off 0 bases at V and 5 bases at J, with 17 bases between the two ends. CDR1 and CDR2 (germline): LGHNA, YSLEER. The CDR3 extends over 17 amino acids. CDR3 sequence (DNA): TGCGCCAGCAGCCAAGATCGTCCGGACAGTTGGCACAATGAGCAGTTCTTC. Residues: CASSQDRPDSWHNEQFF.

The chain couples TRBV5-1 to TRBJ2-7, with D perhaps TRBD1 or TRBD2 (5 bases each). The CDR3 length is 14 residues. Germline loops: CDR1 SGHRS, CDR2 YFSETQ. Trimming shortened V by 4 bases and J by 1 base, and 12 bases separated the two germline ends. CDR3 protein: CASSPGTASYEQYF. CDR3 nucleotides: TGCGCCAGCAGCCCTGGGACGGCTTCCTACGAGCAGTACTTC.

This clonotype has ten or more counts. J is TRBJ2-1 and V is TRBV6-5, with TRBD1 as a possible D gene (6 bases). CDR3 length equals 13 residues. CDR1 is MNHEY and CDR2 is SVGAGI in the germline V gene. Trimming cost V 7 bases and J 12 bases, with 19 bases left between them. Written as DNA, the CDR3 is TGTGCCAGCACCCCGGGACCCTCACAGGGGCAGTTCTTC. This gives the protein CASTPGPSQGQFF.

This clonotype was counted ten times or more. The chain employs TRBV4-3 and TRBJ2-3; TRBD1 or TRBD2 may be the D gene (5 bases each). V was trimmed by 4 bases and J by 4 bases, leaving 9 bases between them. CDR1 LGHNA and CDR2 YSLEER come from the germline V gene. The CDR3 consists of 13 residues. The CDR3 sequence: CASSLRGADTQYF. CDR3 in DNA: TGCGCCAGCAGCCTCAGAGGGGCAGATACGCAGTATTTT.

This clonotype was recorded at least ten times. The chain has TRBV7-9 and TRBJ2-4, with TRBD2 as a possible D gene (6 bases). Germline V gives CDR1 SEHNR, CDR2 FQNEAQ (reference sequence). Trimming took 3 bases from V and 7 from J, leaving 13 bases between them. The CDR3 is made up of 14 amino acids. The CDR3: CASSFRDSENIQYF. CDR3 bases: TGTGCCAGCAGCTTCCGGGACTCAGAGAACATTCAGTACTTC.

This clonotype has ten or more counts. The V call is TRBV27, the J call TRBJ1-1; D remains unclear. V lost 5 bases, J lost 5 bases, and 15 bases lay in between. This CDR3 spans 14 amino acids. Germline loops: CDR1 MNHEY, CDR2 SMNVEV (reference sequence). CDR3 sequence reads: CASSPHSAGTEAFF. The CDR3 nucleotides are TGTGCCAGCAGTCCCCATTCCGCCGGGACTGAAGCTTTCTTT.

This clonotype was recorded at least ten times. The chain is built from TRBV25-1 and TRBJ1-6; D gene ambiguous. CDR1 is MGHDK, CDR2 SYGVNS, per germline. V lost 2 bases to trimming and J lost 1 base, with 6 bases between them. CDR3 length: 15 amino acids. The CDR3 loop is CASSEKDSYNSPLHF. The CDR3, as DNA: TGTGCCAGCAGTGAAAAGGATTCCTATAATTCACCCCTCCACTTT.

Regarding this clonotype: A read error may account for a junction end that differs from germline. The chain uses TRBV2 and TRBJ1-1; 8 bases fit TRBD1. Germline V CDR1 and CDR2: SNHLY, FYNNEI. This CDR3 comprises 14 residues. In DNA, the CDR3 is TGTGCCAGGTGGGACAGGTCCATGAACACTGAAGCTTACTTT. This sequence encodes CARWDRSMNTEAYF.

The V gene is TRBV7-9, the J gene TRBJ1-1; no definite D call. V lost 3 bases and J lost 1, with 9 bases in between. Germline CDR1 reads SEHNR; CDR2 reads FQNEAQ (reference sequence). This CDR3 has 14 amino acids. The CDR3 spells CASSLEVGNTEAFF. DNA of the CDR3: TGTGCCAGCAGCTTGGAAGTGGGGAACACTGAAGCTTTCTTT.

A few counts support this clonotype. The chain joins TRBV6-5 to TRBJ2-2; tentative D call: TRBD2 (6 bases). This CDR3 is built from 16 residues. Germline V lookup: CDR1 MNHEY, CDR2 SVGAGI. Trimming removed 8 bases from V and 4 bases from J, with 20 bases in between. CDR3 sequence: CASRWRGQGFTGELFF. CDR3 sequence (DNA): TGTGCCAGCCGCTGGAGGGGTCAGGGATTCACCGGGGAGCTGTTTTTT.

Written as DNA, the CDR3 is TGCGCCAGCAGCCAGGGGGTCCGGGCGTGGGACACTGAAGCTTTCTTT. Translated: CASSQGVRAWDTEAFF. The V call is TRBV4-3, the J call TRBJ1-1; possibly TRBD1 for D (5 bases). Germline V gene lookup returns CDR1 LGHNA and CDR2 YSLEER. The V gene lost 3 bases and the J gene lost 3 bases, with 17 bases spanning the gap. The CDR3 consists of 16 residues.

This clonotype was observed many times. The rearrangement joins TRBV9 to TRBJ2-1; TRBD1 is a possible D gene (6 bases). The CDR3 covers 13 residues. V was shortened by 3 bases and J by 9 bases, with 13 bases between the two germline ends. The V gene's germline CDR1 is SGDLS and CDR2 YYNGEE. The CDR3: CASSGPQGSEQFF. CDR3 in DNA: TGTGCCAGCAGCGGACCTCAGGGGAGTGAGCAGTTCTTC.

This clonotype was recorded many times. This chain uses TRBV7-9 with TRBJ2-6; the D is unclear. V lost 6 bases and J lost 2, with 14 bases in between. This CDR3 is built from 16 residues. Germline V CDR1 and CDR2: SEHNR, FQNEAQ (reference sequence). CDR3 in amino acids: CASRPYVVPGANVLTF. CDR3 nucleotide sequence: TGTGCCAGCAGGCCGTACGTGGTCCCTGGGGCCAACGTCCTGACTTTC.

This clonotype was observed a handful of times. The chain combines TRBV9 with TRBJ2-1; tentatively, D is TRBD1 (6 bases). CDR1 and CDR2 (germline): SGDLS, YYNGEE. This CDR3 contains 15 residues. The germline V and J ends were trimmed by 0 bases and 3 bases, with 10 bases remaining between them. CDR3 sequence (DNA): TGTGCCAGCAGCGTAGACAGGGAAAGCTACAATGAGCAGTTCTTC. It is translated as CASSVDRESYNEQFF.

The sample holds a few counts of this clonotype. The chain employs TRBV4-1 and TRBJ2-2, with TRBD2 identical over 13 bases. V was clipped by 1 base and J by 3 bases; unmatched bases: 2. Germline CDR1 reads MGHRA; CDR2 reads YSYEKL. The CDR3 has 17 amino acids. For the CDR3, the DNA is TGCGCCAGCAGCCAAGTCGGACTAGCGGGGGACACCGGGGAGCTGTTTTTT. Translation: CASSQVGLAGDTGELFF.

This clonotype was seen repeatedly, ten times or more. The V and J genes are TRBV7-6 and TRBJ2-3; TRBD2 might be the D (6 bases). The V gene's germline CDR1 is SGHVS and CDR2 FNYEAQ. The CDR3 covers 15 residues. Trimming removed 5 bases at V and 2 bases at J, with 14 bases between. The CDR3 is CASSRKGLPTDTQYF. In DNA, the CDR3 is TGTGCCAGCAGCCGAAAGGGACTTCCCACAGATACGCAGTATTTT.

This clonotype was recorded at least ten times. V gene TRBV5-5 combines with J gene TRBJ2-3; no definite D call. Per the germline V gene, CDR1 is SGHKS and CDR2 is YYEKEE (reference sequence). The V gene lost 3 bases and the J gene lost 2 bases, with 13 bases spanning the gap. The CDR3 is 15 amino acids. CDR3 coding DNA: TGTGCCAGCAGCTCGACGCGACTGATCACAGATACGCAGTATTTT. Translated, it gives CASSSTRLITDTQYF.

This clonotype was seen more than once but under ten times. The chain joins TRBV6-5 to TRBJ2-4; TRBD1 agrees at 9 bases. The CDR3 sequence is 16 residues long. Germline assignment: CDR1 MNHEY and CDR2 SVGAGI. V shed 6 bases, J shed 6 bases, and the junction held 12 bases outside the gene matches. CDR3 protein: CASRPAGQGPGNIQYF. In DNA, the CDR3 is TGTGCCAGCAGGCCTGCAGGACAGGGGCCAGGAAACATTCAGTACTTC.

This clonotype was found many times. This chain uses TRBV5-1 with TRBJ1-2; D is uncertain. The CDR3 length is 12 residues. The germline gives CDR1 SGHRS, CDR2 YFSETQ. V lost 5 bases and J 5 bases, leaving 10 bases between the germline ends. The CDR3 sequence is CASRSDGYGYTF. In DNA form, the CDR3 reads TGCGCCAGCAGGAGCGATGGATATGGCTACACCTTC.

V gene TRBV7-3 combines with J gene TRBJ2-1; TRBD2 matches at 7 bases. CDR3 length: 13 amino acids. Germline loops: CDR1 SGHTA, CDR2 FQGTGA. V shed 3 bases and J 9 bases; nucleotides not matched to a gene: 5. The CDR3 spells CASSFVGGVEQFF. Written as DNA, the CDR3 is TGTGCCAGCAGCTTTGTTGGGGGGGTTGAGCAGTTCTTC.

V gene TRBV11-2 combines with J gene TRBJ2-3, with 7 bases lining up with TRBD2. V was pared by 3 bases and J by 4 bases, with 10 bases of the junction left unmatched. Germline loops: CDR1 SGHAT, CDR2 FQNNGV. This CDR3 has 16 residues. The CDR3 protein is CASSFPTGGGPDTQYF. CDR3 bases: TGTGCCAGCAGCTTCCCCACCGGGGGAGGGCCAGATACGCAGTATTTT.

This clonotype was detected ten times or more. This chain links TRBV6-5 with TRBJ2-1; 8 bases match TRBD2. From germline, CDR1 is MNHEY and CDR2 SVGAGI. The V gene end was trimmed by 0 bases and the J gene end by 1 base; junction bases not matched to a gene: 5. The CDR3 is made up of 17 amino acids. The CDR3 region is CASSYSKGGGSYNEQFF. CDR3 in DNA: TGTGCCAGCAGTTACTCGAAGGGCGGGGGGTCCTACAATGAGCAGTTCTTC.